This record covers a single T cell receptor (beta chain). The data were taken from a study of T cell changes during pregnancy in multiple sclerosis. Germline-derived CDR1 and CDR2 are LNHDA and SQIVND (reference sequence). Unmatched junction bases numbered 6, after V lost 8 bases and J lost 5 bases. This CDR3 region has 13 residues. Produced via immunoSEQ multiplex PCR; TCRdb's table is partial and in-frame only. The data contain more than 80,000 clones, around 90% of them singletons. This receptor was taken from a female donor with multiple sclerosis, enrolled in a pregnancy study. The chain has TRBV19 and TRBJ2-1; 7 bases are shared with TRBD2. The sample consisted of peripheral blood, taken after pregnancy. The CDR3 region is CASRRLADNEQFF. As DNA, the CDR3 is TGTGCCAGTCGCCGACTAGCAGACAATGAGCAGTTCTTC. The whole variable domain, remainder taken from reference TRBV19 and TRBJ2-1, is DGGITQSPKYLFRKEGQNVTLSCEQNLNHDAMYWYRQDPGQGLRLIYYSQIVNDFQKGDIAEGYSVSREKKESFPLTVTSAQKNPTAFYLCASRRLADNEQFFGPGTRLTVL.